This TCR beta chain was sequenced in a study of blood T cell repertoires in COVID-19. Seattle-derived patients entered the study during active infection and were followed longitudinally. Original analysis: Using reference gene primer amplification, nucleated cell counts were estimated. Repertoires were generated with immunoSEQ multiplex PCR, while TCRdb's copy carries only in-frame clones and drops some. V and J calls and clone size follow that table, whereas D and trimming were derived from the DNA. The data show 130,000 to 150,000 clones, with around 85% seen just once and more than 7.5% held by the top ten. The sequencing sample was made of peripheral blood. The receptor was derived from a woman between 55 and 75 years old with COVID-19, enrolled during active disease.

The CDR3 coding sequence is TGTGCCAGCAGCTTAAACGGCCCGACAGAGCAGTACTTC. Translating gives CASSLNGPTEQYF. This chain connects TRBV11-3 to TRBJ2-7, with unresolved D. V lost 2 bases and J lost 7, with 12 bases in between. The CDR3 covers 13 residues. CDR1 SGHNT and CDR2 YENEEA come from the germline V gene.